These 14 T cell receptor beta chains share one sample of origin, sequenced in a study of blood T cell repertoires in COVID-19. Repertoires were generated with immunoSEQ multiplex PCR, while TCRdb's copy carries only in-frame clones and drops some. Of some 100,000 clones in the sample, 88% were seen once. Sequenced: peripheral blood. The receptor source for this set is an older woman with acute or convalescent COVID-19.

The gene calls are TRBV28 and TRBJ2-7, with 8 positions matching TRBD2. Germline assignment: CDR1 MDHEN and CDR2 SYDVKM. With 6 bases clipped from V and 3 bases from J, the junction kept 10 bases outside the gene matches. CDR3 size: 15 residues. In DNA form, the CDR3 reads TGTGCCAGCAGCCGCGGACTAGCTCCGGGCTACGAGCAGTACTTC. It specifies CASSRGLAPGYEQYF.

The chain joins TRBV19 to TRBJ2-3, with a possible D match to TRBD2 (5 bases). Germline loops: CDR1 LNHDA, CDR2 SQIVND (reference sequence). Trimming took off 9 bases at V and 3 bases at J, with 16 bases between the two ends. The CDR3 sequence is 14 residues long. CDR3 sequence: CASRKTGETDTQYF. DNA for the CDR3: TGTGCCAGCCGAAAGACCGGGGAGACAGATACGCAGTATTTT.

V usage is TRBV19 and J usage is TRBJ2-3; possible D gene TRBD2, 6 bases. The CDR3 spans 14 residues. From germline, CDR1 is LNHDA and CDR2 SQIVND (reference sequence). Trimming took 7 bases from V and 4 from J, leaving 15 bases between them. CDR3 amino acids: CASKEAGLPDTQYF. CDR3 sequence (DNA): TGTGCCAGTAAGGAAGCGGGCCTTCCAGATACGCAGTATTTT.

Only one count was recorded for this clone. The chain couples TRBV12-3 or TRBV12-4 to TRBJ2-5, with D unclear. This CDR3 is built from 13 residues. V was shortened by 3 bases and J by 5 bases, with 10 bases between the two germline ends. The CDR3 is CASSLRSRETQYF. CDR3 coding DNA: TGTGCCAGCAGTTTGCGGAGCCGGGAGACCCAGTACTTC.

The chain carries TRBV9 and TRBJ1-4; 7 nucleotides align to TRBD1. Per germline, CDR1 SGDLS and CDR2 YYNGEE. The V and J ends lost 4 bases and 3 bases, in that order; junction bases with no gene match: 6. This CDR3 is 15 amino acids long. This CDR3 is CASSQSTGSNEKLFF. CDR3 DNA sequence: TGTGCCAGCAGCCAATCGACAGGGTCTAATGAAAAACTGTTTTTT.

The chain employs TRBV29-1 and TRBJ1-1; D call uncertain. The germline V and J ends were trimmed by 0 bases and 2 bases, with 10 bases remaining between them. Germline V lookup: CDR1 SQVTM, CDR2 ANQGSEA. CDR3 length equals 14 residues. The CDR3 protein is CSVEDQIPNTEAFF. The CDR3 DNA reads TGCAGCGTTGAAGATCAGATTCCCAACACTGAAGCTTTCTTT.

The chain joins TRBV3-1 (or the pseudogene TRBV3-2) to TRBJ2-2; 8 positions agree with TRBD2. V dropped 4 bases and J dropped 5; count of bases not matched to a gene: 9. The CDR3 has 16 amino acids. Germline V lookup: CDR1 LGHDT, CDR2 YNNKEL (reference sequence). For the CDR3, the DNA is TGTGCCAGCAGCCTCGTCCTAGCGGGTGGGACCGGGGAGCTGTTTTTT. Translating it yields CASSLVLAGGTGELFF.

J is TRBJ2-3 and V is TRBV11-2; 8 bases map to TRBD1. This CDR3 region has 14 residues. Germline V gene sequence: CDR1 SGHAT, CDR2 FQNNGV. The V gene end was trimmed by 3 bases and the J gene end by 4 bases; junction bases not matched to a gene: 3. This chain's CDR3 is CASSFTGGSDTQYF. CDR3 in DNA: TGTGCCAGCAGCTTTACAGGGGGGTCAGATACGCAGTATTTT. The complete variable domain, with remaining parts taken from reference TRBV11-2 and TRBJ2-3, reads EAGVAQSPRYKIIEKRQSVAFWCNPISGHATLYWYQQILGQGPKLLIQFQNNGVVDDSQLPKDRFSAERLKGVDSTLKIQPAKLEDSAVYLCASSFTGGSDTQYFGPGTRLTVL.

A single count supports this clone. This rearrangement joins TRBV5-1 to TRBJ2-3; 7 nucleotides align to TRBD2. Germline values: CDR1 SGHRS, CDR2 YFSETQ. The CDR3 has 15 amino acids. Trimming took 5 bases from V and 2 from J; bases not matched to a gene: 8. The DNA of the CDR3 is TGCGCCAGCAGGGAAGGCGGGAGTGCCACAGATACGCAGTATTTT. Translation: CASREGGSATDTQYF.

The chain recombines TRBV5-1 with TRBJ2-4, with 7 bases lining up with TRBD1. V lost 4 bases to trimming and J lost 8 bases; unmatched junction nucleotides: 12. This CDR3 region has 15 residues. Germline CDR1 reads SGHRS; CDR2 reads YFSETQ. CDR3 in DNA: TGCGCCAGCAGCCTAAACAGGGGAATTGGTGACATTCAGTACTTC. Its protein product is CASSLNRGIGDIQYF.

This clone has a handful of counts. The rearrangement links TRBV28 to TRBJ2-3; D may be TRBD2 (6 bases). CDR1 MDHEN and CDR2 SYDVKM come from the germline V gene. The CDR3 loop spans 15 amino acids. With 2 bases removed from V and 1 base from J, the gap between germline ends came to 10 bases. CDR3 amino acids: CASSLVGRGTDTQYF. The CDR3 DNA reads as TGTGCCAGCAGTTTAGTCGGGAGAGGCACAGATACGCAGTATTTT.

The CDR3: CASTRTGDDTEAFF. CDR3 DNA: TGTGCCAGTACGAGGACAGGGGATGACACTGAAGCTTTCTTT. The chain employs TRBV19 and TRBJ1-1, with TRBD1 matching over 9 bases. The ends lost 7 bases at V and 3 bases at J; junction bases unmatched: 6. Germline values: CDR1 LNHDA, CDR2 SQIVND (reference sequence). The length of the CDR3 is 14 residues.

This chain links TRBV3-1 (or the pseudogene TRBV3-2) with TRBJ2-7, with D perhaps TRBD2 (6 bases). The CDR3 contains 13 residues. Germline V gene data show CDR1 as LGHDT and CDR2 as YNNKEL (reference sequence). The V end was cut by 3 bases, the J end by 3 bases, with 9 bases between. Written as DNA, the CDR3 is TGTGCCAGCAGCCAGGCGGGGTTCTACGAGCAGTACTTC. Its protein product is CASSQAGFYEQYF.

The chain couples TRBV5-4 to TRBJ1-2; no firm D call. Germline V lookup: CDR1 SGHNT, CDR2 YYREEE (reference sequence). This CDR3 has 14 residues. V lost 4 bases and J 0 bases, leaving 10 bases between the germline ends. Here the CDR3 reads CASSTERTNYGYTF. Written as DNA, the CDR3 is TGTGCCAGCAGCACAGAAAGAACTAACTATGGCTACACCTTC.